The clone carrying this T cell receptor (beta chain) was observed once. Its antigen is unidentified. CDR1 is SGHTA and CDR2 is FQGNSA in the germline V gene. The CDR3 contains 16 residues. J was trimmed by 7 bases and V by 5 bases; bases with no gene match: 10. The sample belongs to a study of OX40 agonist ivuxolimab in advanced cancers. Findings of the study overall: Relative to CD4+, CD8+ T cells held more expanded clones on average. Clonal expansion was among the lowest in partial responders at 0.1-3.0 mg/kg, especially CD8+. No antigen was identified for the clonally expanded peripheral T cells.

The table came from immunoSEQ multiplex PCR; TCRdb's copy has only in-frame clones and leaves some out. Of about 45,000 clones detected, 80% to 90% appear once; the ten largest clones hold 2.6%. Sequences were derived from CD4+ or CD8+ T cells sorted from blood, sampled in a trial of the OX40 agonist ivuxolimab. The chain is built from TRBV7-2 and TRBJ2-1; 11 nucleotides line up with TRBD1. The TCR was taken from an adult with an advanced solid tumor such as melanoma, head and neck, liver or kidney cancer. The CDR3 nucleotides read TGTGCCAGCAGCGGGAGGACAGGGGGCGCGGGGAATGAGCAGTTCTTC. It encodes CASSGRTGGAGNEQFF.